This TCR beta chain was observed in a study of CD8 T cells in ankylosing spondylitis. TCRdb used MiXCR to reprocess the 5' RACE reads, holding one entry per CDR3 protein. The table shows about 210,000 distinct CDR3 sequences, with about 7.3% occurring only once. Whole-study findings and limits: It appeared that ankylosing spondylitis blood was characterized by a TCR beta motif of several highly homologous variants.

In its sample, this clonotype was seen a few times. Its antigen is undetermined. This clonotype originated in a male donor with ankylosing spondylitis. The source material was blood, either unsorted or a sorted T cell fraction (not recorded which).

The CDR3 sequence: CASSVRQGSSGANVLTF. CDR3 nucleotide sequence: TGTGCCAGCAGCGTTAGACAGGGAAGCTCTGGGGCCAACGTCCTGACTTTC. This chain connects TRBV9 to TRBJ2-6; 7 bases map to TRBD1. This CDR3 has 17 amino acids. Per germline, CDR1 SGDLS and CDR2 YYNGEE. V gave up 2 bases and J gave up 0 bases; unmatched junction bases: 5.